Shown below are 20 T cell receptor beta chains from a single sample sequenced in a study of lymphopenia after photon versus proton radiotherapy (dated by TCRdb to between 2018 and 2021). The protocol used for the library was the immunoSEQ multiplex PCR assay. Held by TCRdb, this immuneACCESS table contains in-frame sequences only and omits some clones. Under half of the omission traces to an unresolved V gene where checked; the cause of the rest is unknown. The sample table lists tens of thousands of clones, around four fifths of them with a count of one. Together, the top ten hold less than 35% of the sample. The sample here was peripheral blood, taken from a patient treated with photon-based radiotherapy. The source of these receptors is a man aged 45-60 years with gastric cancer.

The V and J genes are TRBV6-5 and TRBJ2-3, with D perhaps TRBD1 (6 bases). Trimming took 7 bases from V and 3 from J, leaving 14 bases between them. The germline V gene encodes CDR1 MNHEY and CDR2 SVGAGI. CDR3 size: 14 residues. This CDR3 reads CASTETGVTDTQYF. CDR3 DNA: TGTGCCAGCACCGAGACAGGAGTTACAGATACGCAGTATTTT.

The V gene is TRBV27, the J gene TRBJ2-7, with 11 bases lining up with TRBD1. V gave up 4 bases and J gave up 6 bases; unmatched junction bases: 5. This CDR3 spans 14 amino acids. Germline CDR1 reads MNHEY; CDR2 reads SMNVEV (reference sequence). CDR3 residues: CASSWGQGGVEQYF. The CDR3 DNA is TGTGCCAGCAGTTGGGGACAGGGGGGGGTCGAGCAGTACTTC.

The chain is built from TRBV11-2 and TRBJ2-1; TRBD2 aligns across 11 bases. The CDR3 consists of 17 residues. With V trimmed by 5 bases and J by 4 bases, 10 bases remained unmatched. Germline V lookup: CDR1 SGHAT, CDR2 FQNNGV. DNA for the CDR3: TGTGCCAGCAGCGTTACTGTCCGGACTAGCGGGTACAATGAGCAGTTCTTC. Its protein product is CASSVTVRTSGYNEQFF.

The CDR3: CASRPGQGYTEAFF. The CDR3 DNA reads TGTGCCAGCAGGCCGGGACAGGGTTATACTGAAGCTTTCTTT. The chain carries TRBV6-4 and TRBJ1-1, with 9 bases that match TRBD1. The germline V gene has CDR1 MRHNA and CDR2 SNTAGT. J was trimmed by 5 bases and V by 6 bases; bases with no gene match: 7. The CDR3 spans 14 residues.

The V call is TRBV15, the J call TRBJ2-1; maybe TRBD1 (5 bases). Germline values: CDR1 LNHNV, CDR2 YYDKDF (reference sequence). The germline V and J ends were trimmed by 8 bases and 6 bases, with 14 bases remaining between them. The CDR3 extends over 13 amino acids. CDR3 sequence (DNA): TGTGCCACCCGGACAAACAGATTCAATGAGCAGTTCTTC. Protein product: CATRTNRFNEQFF.

The V call is TRBV7-8, the J call TRBJ2-2, with 10 bases fitting TRBD2. In germline, CDR1 is SGHVS, CDR2 FQNEAQ. The CDR3 totals 15 residues. The V gene end was trimmed by 5 bases and the J gene end by 5 bases; junction bases not matched to a gene: 5. The DNA of the CDR3 is TGTGCCAGCAGCGGAGCGGGAGGGATTACCGGGGAGCTGTTTTTT. Translating it yields CASSGAGGITGELFF.

This clone was counted a single time. The J gene is TRBJ2-4, the V gene TRBV6-5, with 7 positions matching TRBD1. The CDR3 length is 11 residues. Germline lookup yields CDR1 MNHEY and CDR2 SVGAGI. V shed 4 bases, J shed 15 bases, and the junction held 6 bases outside the gene matches. The chain's CDR3 is CASSSRDSWYF. The CDR3, as DNA: TGTGCCAGCAGTTCCAGGGACAGCTGGTACTTC.

This clone came up once. The gene calls are TRBV2 and TRBJ2-2, with D possibly being TRBD2 (6 bases). Trimming stripped 8 bases from V and 5 bases from J, with 21 bases between. The CDR3 length is 16 residues. Germline V gene data show CDR1 as SNHLY and CDR2 as FYNNEI. The CDR3 protein is CASRREAGIRTGELFF. Written as DNA, the CDR3 is TGTGCCAGCCGCAGAGAGGCGGGAATAAGGACCGGGGAGCTGTTTTTT.

The V and J genes are TRBV13 and TRBJ1-1; possible D gene TRBD1, 5 bases. Germline V gene data show CDR1 as PRHDT and CDR2 as FYEKMQ (reference sequence). The CDR3 runs 14 residues. V was pared by 7 bases and J by 6 bases, with 18 bases between. CDR3 sequence (DNA): TGTGCCAGCACCCTGCCCCCAGGGATACCTGAAGCTTTCTTT. Translation: CASTLPPGIPEAFF.

The chain employs TRBV12-2 and TRBJ2-1; the table calls TRBD2, which could not be checked here. TRBV12-2 is reported as a pseudogene. The CDR3 is made up of 15 amino acids. CDR3 DNA sequence: TGTGCAAGTCGCCCTGGACTAGCGGGAGACAATGAGCAGTTCTTC. The encoded protein is CASRPGLAGDNEQFF.

The chain uses TRBV7-6 and TRBJ2-5; D not resolved. In germline, CDR1 is SGHVS, CDR2 FNYEAQ. The CDR3 length is 12 residues. V lost 5 bases, J lost 5 bases, and 9 bases lay in between. For the CDR3, the DNA is TGTGCCAGCAGCCCATCCGGCGAGACCCAGTACTTC. Residues: CASSPSGETQYF.

The V and J genes are TRBV5-4 and TRBJ2-6; a possible D gene is TRBD1 (5 bases). Looked up from germline, CDR1 is SGHNT and CDR2 is YYREEE (reference sequence). V shed 5 bases and J shed 0 bases, with 6 bases lying between them. This CDR3 region has 14 residues. This CDR3 reads CASRDSSGANVLTF. In nucleotides, the CDR3 is TGTGCCAGCAGAGACAGCTCTGGGGCCAACGTCCTGACTTTC. Drawing the rest from reference TRBV5-4 and TRBJ2-6, the complete variable domain is ETGVTQSPTHLIKTRGQQVTLRCSSQSGHNTVSWYQQALGQGPQFIFQYYREEENGRGNFPPRFSGLQFPNYSSELNVNALELDDSALYLCASRDSSGANVLTFGAGSRLTVL.

The gene calls are TRBV15 and TRBJ2-1, with 8 positions matching TRBD1. The V segment lost 3 bases and the J segment 5 bases; nucleotides outside the gene matches: 3. Germline CDR1 and CDR2: LNHNV and YYDKDF (reference sequence). The CDR3 has 14 amino acids. CDR3 in DNA: TGTGCCACCAGCAGGGACAGGGCTCACAATGAGCAGTTCTTC. Its translation is CATSRDRAHNEQFF. Together with reference TRBV15 and TRBJ2-1, the CDR3 gives the full variable domain: DAMVIQNPRYQVTQFGKPVTLSCSQTLNHNVMYWYQQKSSQAPKLLFHYYDKDFNNEADTPDNFQSRRPNTSFCFLDIRSPGLGDTAMYLCATSRDRAHNEQFFGPGTRLTVL.

The chain has TRBV9 and TRBJ2-3; D call uncertain. The CDR3 length is 14 residues. CDR1 and CDR2 from the germline V gene are SGDLS and YYNGEE. Trimming cost V 4 bases and J 4 bases, with 13 bases left between them. CDR3 DNA: TGTGCCAGCAGCCCCCGCGCCCTCGCAGATACGCAGTATTTT. This sequence encodes CASSPRALADTQYF.

The rearrangement joins TRBV10-2 to TRBJ1-2; 7 bases map to TRBD1. The CDR3 is made up of 14 amino acids. Per the germline V gene, CDR1 is WSHSY and CDR2 is SAAADI. The V and J ends lost 3 bases and 5 bases, in that order; junction bases with no gene match: 6. In DNA form, the CDR3 reads TGCGCCAGCAGTGAATTAGGGGGCGAGTATGGCTACACCTTC. Its protein is CASSELGGEYGYTF.

The CDR3: CASSEHDRVTEAFF. The CDR3 DNA sequence: TGCGCCAGCAGTGAGCACGACAGGGTCACTGAAGCTTTCTTT. The J gene is TRBJ1-1, the V gene TRBV10-2; TRBD1 aligns across 7 bases. The CDR3 spans 14 residues. CDR1 and CDR2 (germline): WSHSY, SAAADI. V trimming: 2 bases; J trimming: 4 bases; junction bases outside the gene matches: 4.

V gene TRBV18 combines with J gene TRBJ2-7; 11 bases align to TRBD1. V shed 3 bases and J 0 bases; nucleotides not matched to a gene: 1. The CDR3 length is 15 residues. Germline CDR1 reads KGHSH; CDR2 reads LQKENI. DNA for the CDR3: TGTGCCAGCTCACCGGGGACAGGGGGCTCCTACGAGCAGTACTTC. This gives the protein CASSPGTGGSYEQYF.

This chain joins TRBV29-1 and TRBJ1-2; maybe TRBD1 (5 bases). V shed 4 bases and J shed 2 bases, with 14 bases lying between them. There are 14 residues in the CDR3. The germline CDR1 and CDR2 sequences are SQVTM and ANQGSEA. CDR3 loop: CSVVGLGENYGYTF. The DNA for the CDR3 is TGCAGCGTTGTAGGCCTGGGGGAGAACTATGGCTACACCTTC. The variable domain in full, with the rest retrieved from reference TRBV29-1 and TRBJ1-2, is SAVISQKPSRDICQRGTSLTIQCQVDSQVTMMFWYRQQPGQSLTLIATANQGSEATYESGFVIDKFPISRPNLTFSTLTVSNMSPEDSSIYLCSVVGLGENYGYTFGSGTRLTVV.

The V and J genes are TRBV9 and TRBJ2-1, with TRBD2 matching over 9 bases. Trimming took 4 bases from V and 8 from J; bases not matched to a gene: 19. The V gene's germline CDR1 is SGDLS and CDR2 YYNGEE. CDR3 length equals 18 residues. For the CDR3, the DNA is TGTGCCAGCAGCAGCTCGAGGGGGCTAGCGGGATCCCGGGATGAGCAGTTCTTC. It translates to CASSSSRGLAGSRDEQFF.

This chain's CDR3 is CASSLGRNSNQPQHF. CDR3 DNA sequence: TGTGCCAGCAGCTTAGGCAGAAACAGCAATCAGCCCCAGCATTTT. The chain couples TRBV7-2 to TRBJ1-5; D not resolved. The germline CDR1 and CDR2 sequences are SGHTA and FQGNSA. This CDR3 spans 15 amino acids. V was trimmed by 1 base and J by 1 base, leaving 8 bases between them.